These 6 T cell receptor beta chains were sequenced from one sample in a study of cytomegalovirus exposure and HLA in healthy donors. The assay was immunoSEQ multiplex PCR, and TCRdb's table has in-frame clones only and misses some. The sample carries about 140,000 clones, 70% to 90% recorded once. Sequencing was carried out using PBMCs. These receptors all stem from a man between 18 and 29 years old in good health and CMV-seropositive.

The CDR3 region has the DNA TGTGCCAGCAGCCAAGGACGGAGCTACGAGCAGTACTTC. Amino acids: CASSQGRSYEQYF. The chain is built from TRBV4-2 and TRBJ2-7; no firm D call. The CDR3 runs 13 residues. Germline CDR1 is LGHNA and CDR2 is YNFKEQ. Trimming cost V 1 base and J 3 bases, with 7 bases left between them.

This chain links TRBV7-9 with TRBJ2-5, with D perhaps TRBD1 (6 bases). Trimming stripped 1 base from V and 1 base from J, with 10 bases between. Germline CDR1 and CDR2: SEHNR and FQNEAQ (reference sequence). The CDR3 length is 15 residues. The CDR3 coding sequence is TGTGCCAGCAGCTTAGTTGCGGACAGCCAAGAGACCCAGTACTTC. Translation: CASSLVADSQETQYF.

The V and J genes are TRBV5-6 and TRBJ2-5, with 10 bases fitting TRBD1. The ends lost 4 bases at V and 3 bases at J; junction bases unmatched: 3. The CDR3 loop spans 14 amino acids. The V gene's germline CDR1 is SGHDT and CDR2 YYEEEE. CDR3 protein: CASSRTGGEETQYF. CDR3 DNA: TGTGCCAGCAGCCGGACAGGGGGGGAAGAGACCCAGTACTTC.

The CDR3 sequence: CASSDAGTNEKLFF. The DNA of the CDR3 is TGTGCCAGCAGTGACGCAGGAACTAATGAAAAACTGTTTTTT. This chain joins TRBV6-1 and TRBJ1-4; D not resolved. This CDR3 spans 14 amino acids. The germline V and J ends were trimmed by 3 bases and 1 base, with 6 bases remaining between them. Germline V gene data show CDR1 as MNHNS and CDR2 as SASEGT.

This chain's CDR3 is CASSTGTGVDGYTF. In DNA, the CDR3 is TGCGCCAGCAGTACCGGGACAGGGGTCGATGGCTACACCTTC. The genes are TRBV5-1 and TRBJ1-2, with 10 bases lining up with TRBD1. After removal of 5 bases from V and 6 bases from J, the junction contained 7 bases not matched to a gene. From germline, CDR1 is SGHRS and CDR2 YFSETQ. CDR3 length: 14 amino acids.

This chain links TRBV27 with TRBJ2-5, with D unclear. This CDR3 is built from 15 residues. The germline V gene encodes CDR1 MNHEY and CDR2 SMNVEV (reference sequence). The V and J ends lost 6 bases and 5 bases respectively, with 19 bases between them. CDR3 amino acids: CASRPLALSGETQYF. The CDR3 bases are TGTGCCAGCAGGCCCTTGGCCCTATCGGGTGAGACCCAGTACTTC.